These 30 T cell receptor beta chains originate from one sample sequenced in a study of shared clonotypes between healthy human individuals. Sequencing was performed with immunoSEQ multiplex PCR; in TCRdb, only in-frame clones are kept and a portion is missing. The sample has around 2.1 million clones, approximately 94% seen once. Material: naive CD4+ T cells sorted from blood. Subset here: CD45RA+ positively selected. These receptors were obtained from a man aged 18 to 30 in good health.

In this sample, this clone turned up once. The chain links TRBV15 to TRBJ2-7; D is ambiguous. The CDR3 extends over 14 amino acids. Looked up from germline, CDR1 is LNHNV and CDR2 is YYDKDF (reference sequence). Trimming cost V 2 bases and J 0 bases, with 8 bases left between them. DNA of the CDR3: TGTGCCACCAGCAGAACCGGCACCTCCTACGAGCAGTACTTC. This codes for CATSRTGTSYEQYF.

Notes on this clone: Other DNA sequences from this sample encode an identical CDR3 as well. The chain is built from TRBV5-1 and TRBJ2-3; D remains ambiguous. CDR3 length equals 14 residues. V lost 4 bases and J lost 2, with 11 bases in between. Germline lookup yields CDR1 SGHRS and CDR2 YFSETQ. The CDR3 loop is CASSRGENTDTQYF. The CDR3 nucleotides read TGCGCCAGCAGCCGCGGAGAAAACACAGATACGCAGTATTTT.

This clone was seen a handful of times. The V call is TRBV25-1, the J call TRBJ1-6, with 9 bases aligning to TRBD1. The CDR3 runs to 14 residues. Germline V lookup: CDR1 MGHDK, CDR2 SYGVNS. Trimming took 6 bases from V and 10 from J; bases not matched to a gene: 7. CDR3 residues: CASRPTGGGSPLHF. The CDR3 DNA is TGTGCCAGCAGGCCGACAGGGGGTGGATCACCCCTCCACTTT.

This clone was observed once. V is TRBV11-2 and J is TRBJ2-2; D is undetermined. CDR3 length: 16 amino acids. The V and J ends lost 5 bases and 4 bases respectively, with 17 bases between them. Germline V gene sequence: CDR1 SGHAT, CDR2 FQNNGV. The CDR3 region is CASSPGSLGRTGELFF. CDR3 DNA: TGTGCCAGCAGCCCCGGGTCTCTGGGTCGCACCGGGGAGCTGTTTTTT.

This clone occurred once. V and J are TRBV6-1 and TRBJ2-3; 9 bases map to TRBD2. CDR3 size: 16 residues. Trimming took 3 bases from V and 2 from J; bases not matched to a gene: 6. CDR1 and CDR2 (germline): MNHNS, SASEGT. The CDR3 sequence is CASSEVAGGPTDTQYF. The CDR3 coding sequence is TGTGCCAGCAGTGAGGTTGCGGGGGGGCCCACAGATACGCAGTATTTT.

The CDR3 here is CASSEASNSGRAHEQYF. CDR3 nucleotide sequence: TGTGCCAGCAGTGAAGCTAGTAATAGCGGGAGGGCCCACGAGCAGTACTTC. The chain has TRBV2 and TRBJ2-7, with 11 nucleotides matching TRBD2. V shed 0 bases and J 5 bases; nucleotides not matched to a gene: 9. This CDR3 is 17 amino acids long. Germline CDR1 is SNHLY and CDR2 is FYNNEI.

This clone was detected once. The chain uses TRBV10-3 and TRBJ2-7; TRBD2 is a possible D gene (5 bases). Germline V gene lookup returns CDR1 ENHRY and CDR2 SYGVKD. Trimming removed 0 bases from V and 5 bases from J, with 8 bases in between. This CDR3 has 13 residues. The CDR3 region has the DNA TGTGCCATCAGTGAGTCGAACGGGAACGAGCAGTACTTC. As protein: CAISESNGNEQYF.

Comments on this clone: The same CDR3 can be traced to other DNA sequences in this sample. The V call is TRBV6-5, the J call TRBJ1-1, with D possibly TRBD1 on 6 matching bases. Trimming stripped 6 bases from V and 1 base from J, with 9 bases between. Germline V CDR1 and CDR2: MNHEY, SVGAGI. The CDR3 is 13 amino acids. CDR3 region: CASSRGENTEAFF. DNA of the CDR3: TGTGCCAGCAGCAGGGGCGAGAACACTGAAGCTTTCTTT.

A remark on this clone: Other DNA sequences in this sample translate to the same CDR3. V and J are TRBV10-3 and TRBJ2-5; no clear D. This CDR3 has 13 residues. Germline CDR1 reads ENHRY; CDR2 reads SYGVKD. Trimming removed 0 bases at V and 4 bases at J, with 6 bases between. This CDR3 is CAISESTRETQYF. In nucleotides, the CDR3 is TGTGCCATCAGTGAGTCGACTCGAGAGACCCAGTACTTC.

The J gene is TRBJ2-2, the V gene TRBV5-1; TRBD1 matches at 9 bases. V lost 4 bases to trimming and J lost 6 bases; unmatched junction nucleotides: 4. Germline CDR1 is SGHRS and CDR2 is YFSETQ. The CDR3 is 14 residues long. The CDR3 nucleotides read TGCGCCAGCAGCGGGGACAGGGTCGCCGGGGAGCTGTTTTTT. It codes for CASSGDRVAGELFF. The full variable domain, with the rest looked up from reference TRBV5-1 and TRBJ2-2, is KAGVTQTPRYLIKTRGQQVTLSCSPISGHRSVSWYQQTPGQGLQFLFEYFSETQRNKGNFPGRFSGRQFSNSRSEMNVSTLELGDSALYLCASSGDRVAGELFFGEGSRLTVL.

This clone appeared once. The chain uses TRBV6-1 and TRBJ1-2, with D possibly TRBD1 on 6 matching bases. V was pared by 2 bases and J by 8 bases, with 12 bases between. The CDR3 runs 13 residues. The germline gives CDR1 MNHNS, CDR2 SASEGT. CDR3 coding DNA: TGTGCCAGCAGTGAAAGGGGGAGTGGAGGCTACACCTTC. Residues: CASSERGSGGYTF.

V gene TRBV14 combines with J gene TRBJ2-1; maybe TRBD1 (6 bases). The CDR3 is made up of 16 amino acids. The V gene lost 1 base and the J gene lost 0 bases, with 10 bases spanning the gap. Germline V gene sequence: CDR1 SGHDN, CDR2 FVKESK. The CDR3 region has the DNA TGTGCCAGCAGCCAAGCCCCAGGGGACTCCTACAATGAGCAGTTCTTC. Its translation: CASSQAPGDSYNEQFF.

The rearrangement joins TRBV29-1 to TRBJ2-5; TRBD2 agrees at 9 bases. Germline-derived CDR1 and CDR2 are SQVTM and ANQGSEA. V lost 8 bases to trimming and J lost 5 bases; unmatched junction nucleotides: 9. This CDR3 contains 13 residues. The CDR3 region has the DNA TGCAGCACAAAGGTAGCGGGGGTTGAGACCCAGTACTTC. This gives the protein CSTKVAGVETQYF.

The J gene is TRBJ1-5, the V gene TRBV2; no definite D call. Germline V lookup: CDR1 SNHLY, CDR2 FYNNEI. V was trimmed by 0 bases and J by 7 bases, leaving 7 bases between them. CDR3 length: 13 amino acids. CDR3 region: CASSEAPGQPQHF. The CDR3 coding sequence is TGTGCCAGCAGTGAAGCGCCAGGACAGCCCCAGCATTTT.

This chain connects TRBV5-1 to TRBJ1-1, with 7 bases lining up with TRBD1. The CDR3 contains 14 residues. The germline gives CDR1 SGHRS, CDR2 YFSETQ. V lost 4 bases and J lost 3; bases outside the gene matches: 6. This CDR3 is CASSIRGVDTEAFF. Written as DNA, the CDR3 is TGCGCCAGCAGCATCAGGGGGGTGGACACTGAAGCTTTCTTT.

The chain recombines TRBV21-1 with TRBJ1-2. TRBV21-1 is annotated as a pseudogene. The CDR3 loop spans 14 amino acids. The CDR3 sequence is CASRPGQSSYSYTF. CDR3 coding DNA: TGTGCCAGCAGGCCGGGCCAATCCTCCTACAGCTACACCTTC.

This chain connects TRBV15 to TRBJ1-2; D remains unclear. Deletions cut 0 bases from V and 5 bases from J, with 19 bases between. From germline, CDR1 is LNHNV and CDR2 YYDKDF (reference sequence). The CDR3 loop spans 17 amino acids. The CDR3 DNA reads TGTGCCACCAGCAGAGATCTCGCAGGCACCGGGTGGTATGGCTACACCTTC. It yields the protein CATSRDLAGTGWYGYTF.

Notes on this clone: The sample has other DNA sequences that encode this CDR3 too. The chain has TRBV5-1 and TRBJ2-2, with a tentative D call TRBD2 (6 bases). Trimming removed 0 bases at V and 2 bases at J, with 8 bases between. The CDR3 length is 15 residues. Germline V lookup: CDR1 SGHRS, CDR2 YFSETQ. CDR3 sequence (DNA): TGCGCCAGCAGCTTGGAACTAGCCAACACCGGGGAGCTGTTTTTT. Residues: CASSLELANTGELFF.

CDR3 coding DNA: TGTGCCAGCACCCGGTCGGTAGGATACGAAAAACTGTTTTTT. This sequence encodes CASTRSVGYEKLFF. This rearrangement joins TRBV5-5 to TRBJ1-4; no definite D call. There are 14 residues in the CDR3. Trimming removed 6 bases from V and 8 bases from J, with 17 bases in between. CDR1 is SGHKS, CDR2 YYEKEE, per germline (reference sequence).

The chain recombines TRBV5-4 with TRBJ2-7; no definite D call. The germline gives CDR1 SGHNT, CDR2 YYREEE (reference sequence). V lost 2 bases and J lost 3, with 0 bases in between. The CDR3 is 10 amino acids. The CDR3 DNA follows: TGTGCCAGCAGCTTCTACGAGCAGTACTTC. As protein: CASSFYEQYF.

Worth noting for this clone: This sample also contains other DNA sequences that code for the same CDR3. The chain combines TRBV2 with TRBJ2-1, with a tentative D call TRBD2 (7 bases). Germline V gene lookup returns CDR1 SNHLY and CDR2 FYNNEI. Trimming took off 8 bases at V and 1 base at J, with 12 bases between the two ends. The CDR3 totals 14 residues. DNA for the CDR3: TGTGCCAGCTCGGGGGGCTCGTCCTACAATGAGCAGTTCTTC. Translation: CASSGGSSYNEQFF.

The rearrangement links TRBV7-2 to TRBJ2-2; TRBD1 is a possible D gene (5 bases). Germline assignment: CDR1 SGHTA and CDR2 FQGNSA. Trimming removed 3 bases at V and 6 bases at J, with 8 bases between. There are 13 residues in the CDR3. This CDR3 reads CASSFQGSGELFF. The DNA for the CDR3 is TGTGCCAGCAGCTTCCAGGGTTCCGGGGAGCTGTTTTTT.

This rearrangement joins TRBV5-4 to TRBJ2-2; D possibly matches TRBD1 or TRBD2 (5 bases each). Germline lookup yields CDR1 SGHNT and CDR2 YYREEE (reference sequence). This CDR3 comprises 16 residues. V lost 4 bases and J 4 bases, leaving 17 bases between the germline ends. In nucleotides, the CDR3 is TGTGCCAGCAGCGACATCGGGGCTGCCTCCACCGGGGAGCTGTTTTTT. It codes for CASSDIGAASTGELFF.

The V gene is TRBV11-3, the J gene TRBJ1-6; D not certain. The CDR3 runs to 13 residues. V was shortened by 0 bases and J by 7 bases, with 4 bases between the two germline ends. Germline loops: CDR1 SGHNT, CDR2 YENEEA. Here the CDR3 reads CASSLELNSPLHF. The DNA for the CDR3 is TGTGCCAGCAGCTTAGAGTTGAATTCACCCCTCCACTTT. Together with reference TRBV11-3 and TRBJ1-6, the CDR3 gives the full variable domain: EAGVVQSPRYKIIEKKQPVAFWCNPISGHNTLYWYLQNLGQGPELLIRYENEEAVDDSQLPKDRFSAERLKGVDSTLKIQPAELGDSAVYLCASSLELNSPLHFGNGTRLTVT.

The chain has TRBV5-1 and TRBJ1-2; D gene uncertain. The CDR3 sequence is 14 residues long. The germline CDR1 and CDR2 sequences are SGHRS and YFSETQ. Trimming cost V 0 bases and J 0 bases, with 6 bases left between them. This CDR3 reads CASSLALTNYGYTF. CDR3 in DNA: TGCGCCAGCAGCTTGGCCCTGACTAACTATGGCTACACCTTC.

The rearrangement uses TRBV6-1 and TRBJ1-6; D uncertain. The CDR3 runs to 15 residues. Germline V gives CDR1 MNHNS, CDR2 SASEGT. Trimming removed 10 bases from V and 4 bases from J, with 17 bases in between. The CDR3 spells CAIPNPTGYNSPLHF. In DNA form, the CDR3 reads TGTGCCATCCCAAACCCGACGGGGTATAATTCACCCCTCCACTTT.

The chain is built from TRBV19 and TRBJ2-4; TRBD2 matches at 13 bases. CDR1 is LNHDA and CDR2 is SQIVND in the germline V gene (reference sequence). V was clipped by 2 bases and J by 0 bases; unmatched bases: 4. The CDR3 consists of 18 residues. The CDR3 region has the DNA TGTGCCAGTAGTATACCCGGACTAGCGGGAGCAGCCAAAAACATTCAGTACTTC. Protein product: CASSIPGLAGAAKNIQYF. Full variable domain (outside the CDR3, taken from reference TRBV19 and TRBJ2-4): DGGITQSPKYLFRKEGQNVTLSCEQNLNHDAMYWYRQDPGQGLRLIYYSQIVNDFQKGDIAEGYSVSREKKESFPLTVTSAQKNPTAFYLCASSIPGLAGAAKNIQYFGAGTRLSVL.

As concerns this clone: Other DNA sequences from this sample encode an identical CDR3 as well. J is TRBJ1-5 and V is TRBV7-9; 7 nucleotides align to TRBD1. Germline-derived CDR1 and CDR2 are SEHNR and FQNEAQ (reference sequence). V shed 1 base, J shed 3 bases, and the junction held 3 bases outside the gene matches. The CDR3 spans 15 residues. The CDR3: CASSLGQGNNQPQHF. CDR3 bases: TGTGCCAGCAGCTTAGGACAGGGTAACAATCAGCCCCAGCATTTT.

V usage is TRBV10-2 and J usage is TRBJ2-2, with a tentative D call TRBD1 (5 bases). CDR1 is WSHSY and CDR2 is SAAADI in the germline V gene. Trimming cost V 6 bases and J 2 bases, with 10 bases left between them. There are 14 residues in the CDR3. The CDR3 region has the DNA TGCGCCAGCAGAGGCAGGGTAAACACCGGGGAGCTGTTTTTT. Translating gives CASRGRVNTGELFF.

The chain employs TRBV4-2 and TRBJ2-1, with 9 positions matching TRBD2. The germline V gene encodes CDR1 LGHNA and CDR2 YNFKEQ. CDR3 length: 16 residues. J gave up 8 bases and V 6 bases, and 14 bases lay outside the gene matches. This chain's CDR3 is CASRPPGGGAWDEQFF. As DNA, the CDR3 is TGTGCCAGCAGGCCTCCCGGCGGGGGGGCCTGGGATGAGCAGTTCTTC.